This TCR beta chain was obtained from a study of blood T cell repertoires in COVID-19. Study-wide context: T cells, B-cell-depleted T cells, or PBMCs supplied cDNA or gDNA.

The assay was immunoSEQ multiplex PCR, and TCRdb's table has in-frame clones only and misses some. This table has roughly 140,000 clones, 70% to 90% appearing once. The CDR3 contains 14 residues. Per germline, CDR1 SEHNR and CDR2 FQNEAQ (reference sequence). Those enrolled in Seattle joined during active infection and were followed longitudinally afterward. The chain links TRBV7-9 to TRBJ1-3, with TRBD1 as a possible D gene (5 bases). This clonotype originated in a woman aged 60 to 75 with COVID-19, enrolled during active disease. The sequenced sample consisted of peripheral blood. CDR3 region: CAARRGGPGNTIYF. DNA of the CDR3: TGTGCTGCACGGCGCGGGGGTCCTGGAAACACCATATATTTT. The full variable domain, in which reference TRBV7-9 and TRBJ1-3 provide the parts outside the CDR3, is DTGVSQNPRHKITKRGQNVTFRCDPISEHNRLYWYRQTLGQGPEFLTYFQNEAQLEKSRLLSDRFSAERPKGSFSTLEIQRTEQGDSAMYLCAARRGGPGNTIYFGEGSWLTVV.